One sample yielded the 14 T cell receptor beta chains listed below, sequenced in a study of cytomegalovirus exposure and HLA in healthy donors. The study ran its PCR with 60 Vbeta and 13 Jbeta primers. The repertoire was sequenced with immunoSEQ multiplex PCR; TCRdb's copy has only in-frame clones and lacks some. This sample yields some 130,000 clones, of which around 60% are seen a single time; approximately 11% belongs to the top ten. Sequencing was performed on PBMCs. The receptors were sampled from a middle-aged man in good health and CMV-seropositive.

The CDR3 DNA is TGTGCCAGCAGCTCTAGGCCGACAGGTGGAAATGAAAAACTGTTTTTT. Protein sequence: CASSSRPTGGNEKLFF. V gene TRBV7-6 combines with J gene TRBJ1-4; a possible D gene is TRBD1 (6 bases). V lost 4 bases and J lost 5, with 17 bases in between. The CDR3 loop spans 16 amino acids. CDR1 SGHVS and CDR2 FNYEAQ come from the germline V gene.

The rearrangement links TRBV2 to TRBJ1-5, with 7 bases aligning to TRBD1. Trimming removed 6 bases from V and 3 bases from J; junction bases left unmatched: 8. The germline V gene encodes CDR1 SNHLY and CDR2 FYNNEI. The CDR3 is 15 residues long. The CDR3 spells CASRAGTVLNQPQHF. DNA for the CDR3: TGTGCCAGCAGGGCCGGGACAGTACTCAATCAGCCCCAGCATTTT. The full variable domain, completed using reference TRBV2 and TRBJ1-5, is EPEVTQTPSHQVTQMGQEVILRCVPISNHLYFYWYRQILGQKVEFLVSFYNNEISEKSEIFDDQFSVERPDGSNFTLKIRSTKLEDSAMYFCASRAGTVLNQPQHFGDGTRLSIL.

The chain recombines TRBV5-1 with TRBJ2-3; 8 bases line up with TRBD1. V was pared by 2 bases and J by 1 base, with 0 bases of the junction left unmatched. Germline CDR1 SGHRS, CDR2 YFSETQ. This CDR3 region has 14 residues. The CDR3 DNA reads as TGCGCCAGCAGCTTACAGGGGGGCACAGATACGCAGTATTTT. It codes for CASSLQGGTDTQYF.

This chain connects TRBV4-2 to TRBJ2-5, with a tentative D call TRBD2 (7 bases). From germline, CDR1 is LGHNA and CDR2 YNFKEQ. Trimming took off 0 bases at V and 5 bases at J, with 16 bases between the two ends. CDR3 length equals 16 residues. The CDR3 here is CASSQDDRGGWETQYF. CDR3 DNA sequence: TGTGCCAGCAGCCAAGATGATAGGGGGGGGTGGGAGACCCAGTACTTC.

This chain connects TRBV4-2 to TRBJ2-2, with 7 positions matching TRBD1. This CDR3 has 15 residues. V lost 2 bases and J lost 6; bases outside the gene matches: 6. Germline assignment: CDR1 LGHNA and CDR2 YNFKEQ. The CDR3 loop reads CASSQFTGDPGELFF. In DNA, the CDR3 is TGTGCCAGCAGCCAATTCACAGGGGACCCCGGGGAGCTGTTTTTT.

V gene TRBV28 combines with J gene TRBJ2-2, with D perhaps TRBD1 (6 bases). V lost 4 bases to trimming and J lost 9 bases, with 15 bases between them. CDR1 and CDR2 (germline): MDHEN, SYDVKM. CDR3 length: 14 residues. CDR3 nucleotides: TGTGCCAGCAGTTCCATAACAGGGTTAAGGGAGCTGTTTTTT. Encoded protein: CASSSITGLRELFF. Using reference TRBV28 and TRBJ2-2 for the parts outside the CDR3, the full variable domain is DVKVTQSSRYLVKRTGEKVFLECVQDMDHENMFWYRQDPGLGLRLIYFSYDVKMKEKGDIPEGYSVSREKKERFSLILESASTNQTSMYLCASSSITGLRELFFGEGSRLTVL.

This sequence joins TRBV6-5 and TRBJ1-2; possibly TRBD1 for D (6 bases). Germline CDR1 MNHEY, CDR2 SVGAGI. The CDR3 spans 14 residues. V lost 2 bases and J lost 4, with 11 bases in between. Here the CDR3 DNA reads TGTGCCAGCAGTTACCCAGGACAGTTCTATGGCTACACCTTC. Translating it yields CASSYPGQFYGYTF.

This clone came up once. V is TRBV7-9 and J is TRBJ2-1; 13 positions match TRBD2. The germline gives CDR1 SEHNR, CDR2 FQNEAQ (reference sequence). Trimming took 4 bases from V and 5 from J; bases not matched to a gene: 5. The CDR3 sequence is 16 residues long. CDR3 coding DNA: TGTGCCAGCAGCTATTTGGGACTAGCGGGGCACAATGAGCAGTTCTTC. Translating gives CASSYLGLAGHNEQFF.

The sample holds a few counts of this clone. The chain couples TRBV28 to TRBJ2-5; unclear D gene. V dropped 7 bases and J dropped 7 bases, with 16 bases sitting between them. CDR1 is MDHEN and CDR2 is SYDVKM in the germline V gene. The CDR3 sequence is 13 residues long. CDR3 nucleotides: TGTGCCAGCATCCCAGGTGGTCCAGGGACCCAGTACTTC. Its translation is CASIPGGPGTQYF.

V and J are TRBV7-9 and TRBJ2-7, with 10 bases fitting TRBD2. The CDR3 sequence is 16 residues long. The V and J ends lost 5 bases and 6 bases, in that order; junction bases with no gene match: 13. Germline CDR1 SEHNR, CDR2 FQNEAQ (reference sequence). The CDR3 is CASSQGGFSGRPEQYF. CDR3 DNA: TGTGCCAGCAGCCAAGGAGGGTTTAGCGGGAGGCCCGAGCAGTACTTC.

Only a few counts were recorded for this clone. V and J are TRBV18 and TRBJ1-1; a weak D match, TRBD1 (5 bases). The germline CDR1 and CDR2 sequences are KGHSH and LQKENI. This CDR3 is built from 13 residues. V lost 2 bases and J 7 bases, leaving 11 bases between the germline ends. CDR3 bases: TGTGCCAGCTCACCAATTCAGGGAGGTGAAGCTTTCTTT. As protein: CASSPIQGGEAFF. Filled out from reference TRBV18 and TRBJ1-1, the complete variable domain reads NAGVMQNPRHLVRRRGQEARLRCSPMKGHSHVYWYRQLPEEGLKFMVYLQKENIIDESGMPKERFSAEFPKEGPSILRIQQVVRGDSAAYFCASSPIQGGEAFFGQGTRLTVV.

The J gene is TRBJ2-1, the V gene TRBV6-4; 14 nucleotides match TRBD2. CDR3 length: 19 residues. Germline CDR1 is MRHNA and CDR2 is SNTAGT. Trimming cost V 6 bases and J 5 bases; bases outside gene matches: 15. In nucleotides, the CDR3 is TGTGCCAGCAGGCGGAGGGGACTAGCGGGAGTCCGGGCACACAATGAGCAGTTCTTC. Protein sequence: CASRRRGLAGVRAHNEQFF.

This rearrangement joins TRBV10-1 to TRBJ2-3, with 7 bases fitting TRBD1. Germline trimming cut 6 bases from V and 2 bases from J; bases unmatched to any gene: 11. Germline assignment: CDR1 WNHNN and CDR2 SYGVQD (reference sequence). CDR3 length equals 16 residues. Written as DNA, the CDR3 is TGCGCCAGCAGGAGTCCCTGGGGACAGTACACAGATACGCAGTATTTT. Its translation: CASRSPWGQYTDTQYF.

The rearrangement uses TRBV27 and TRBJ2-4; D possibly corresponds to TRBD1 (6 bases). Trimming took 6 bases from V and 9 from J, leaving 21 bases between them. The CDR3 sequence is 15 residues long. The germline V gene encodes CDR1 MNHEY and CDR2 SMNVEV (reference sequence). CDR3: CASRDYRVGVGIQYF. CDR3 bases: TGTGCCAGCAGGGATTACAGGGTGGGGGTTGGCATTCAGTACTTC.